This TCR beta chain appears in the sequencing data of a study of blood T cell repertoires in COVID-19. Enrolled during active infection, Seattle patients were then followed longitudinally. Germline CDR1 and CDR2: SNHLY and FYNNEI. Trimming stripped 8 bases from V and 1 base from J, with 15 bases between. This CDR3 region has 15 residues. The protocol was immunoSEQ multiplex PCR, while the TCRdb copy is restricted to in-frame clones and leaves out a portion. The top ten hold over 9.5% of the sample, which has some 200,000 clones, around four fifths seen once. This clonotype was obtained from a woman aged 80 or older with COVID-19, enrolled during active disease. The specimen was peripheral blood. This chain links TRBV2 with TRBJ1-5; no clear D gene. The CDR3 DNA follows: TGTGCCAGCGGAGGAGGGTCATCAAGCAATCAGCCCCAGCATTTT. Protein product: CASGGGSSSNQPQHF.